One TCR beta chain is described in this entry. The data derive from a study of blood T cell repertoires in COVID-19. About the research overall: The origin of the acute and convalescent COVID-19 samples was the United States, Italy and Spain. T cells, B-cell-depleted T cells, or PBMCs supplied cDNA or gDNA.

In the original workflow: For nucleated cells, counts were estimated from reference gene primer amplification. Sequencing was performed with immunoSEQ multiplex PCR; in TCRdb, only in-frame clones are kept and a portion is missing. The DNA gave D and trimming, while V, J and clone size come from that table. The sample lists roughly 260,000 clones; around 87% were seen once. Germline CDR1 reads SGHTA; CDR2 reads FQGNSA. Trimming pared 5 bases from V and 4 bases from J, leaving 8 bases between. The CDR3 has 12 residues. This TCR derives from a woman aged 45-65 years with acute or convalescent COVID-19. The sequencing input was peripheral blood. This chain joins TRBV7-2 and TRBJ1-1, with D perhaps TRBD1 (5 bases). The DNA of the CDR3 is TGTGCCAGCAGCCAAAGGGGCACTGAAGCTTTCTTT. This codes for CASSQRGTEAFF.